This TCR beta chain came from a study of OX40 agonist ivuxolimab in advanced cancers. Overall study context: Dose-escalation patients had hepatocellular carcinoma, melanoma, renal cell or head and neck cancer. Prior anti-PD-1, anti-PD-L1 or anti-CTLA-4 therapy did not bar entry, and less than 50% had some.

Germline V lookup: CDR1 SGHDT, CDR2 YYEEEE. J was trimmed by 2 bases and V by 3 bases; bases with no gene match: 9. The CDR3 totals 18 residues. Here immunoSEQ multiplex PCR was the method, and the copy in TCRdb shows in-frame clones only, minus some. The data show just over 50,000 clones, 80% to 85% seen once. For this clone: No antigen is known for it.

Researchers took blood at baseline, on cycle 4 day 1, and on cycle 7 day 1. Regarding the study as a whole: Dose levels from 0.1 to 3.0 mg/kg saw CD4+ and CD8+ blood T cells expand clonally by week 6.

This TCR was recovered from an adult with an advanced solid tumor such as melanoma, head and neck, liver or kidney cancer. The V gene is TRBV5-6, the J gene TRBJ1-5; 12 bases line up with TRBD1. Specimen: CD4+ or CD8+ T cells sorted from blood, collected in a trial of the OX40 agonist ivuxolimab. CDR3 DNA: TGTGCCAGCAGCTCCGGGACAGGGGGCTTTGAGGGCAATCAGCCCCAGCATTTT. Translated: CASSSGTGGFEGNQPQHF.